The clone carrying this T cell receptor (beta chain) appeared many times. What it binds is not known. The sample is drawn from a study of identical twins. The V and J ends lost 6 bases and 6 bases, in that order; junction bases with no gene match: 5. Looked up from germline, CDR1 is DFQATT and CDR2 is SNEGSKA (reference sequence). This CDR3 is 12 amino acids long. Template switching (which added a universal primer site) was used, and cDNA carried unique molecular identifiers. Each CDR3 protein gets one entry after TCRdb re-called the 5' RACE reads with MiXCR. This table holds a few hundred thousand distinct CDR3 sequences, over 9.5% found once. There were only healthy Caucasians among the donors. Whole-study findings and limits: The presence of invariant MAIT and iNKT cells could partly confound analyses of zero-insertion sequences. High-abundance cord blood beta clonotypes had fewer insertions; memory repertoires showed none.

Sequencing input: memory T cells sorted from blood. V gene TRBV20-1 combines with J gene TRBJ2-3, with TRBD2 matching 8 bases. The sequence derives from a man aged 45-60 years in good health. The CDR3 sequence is CSASGGWDTQYF. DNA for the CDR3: TGCAGTGCCAGCGGGGGTTGGGATACGCAGTATTTT.